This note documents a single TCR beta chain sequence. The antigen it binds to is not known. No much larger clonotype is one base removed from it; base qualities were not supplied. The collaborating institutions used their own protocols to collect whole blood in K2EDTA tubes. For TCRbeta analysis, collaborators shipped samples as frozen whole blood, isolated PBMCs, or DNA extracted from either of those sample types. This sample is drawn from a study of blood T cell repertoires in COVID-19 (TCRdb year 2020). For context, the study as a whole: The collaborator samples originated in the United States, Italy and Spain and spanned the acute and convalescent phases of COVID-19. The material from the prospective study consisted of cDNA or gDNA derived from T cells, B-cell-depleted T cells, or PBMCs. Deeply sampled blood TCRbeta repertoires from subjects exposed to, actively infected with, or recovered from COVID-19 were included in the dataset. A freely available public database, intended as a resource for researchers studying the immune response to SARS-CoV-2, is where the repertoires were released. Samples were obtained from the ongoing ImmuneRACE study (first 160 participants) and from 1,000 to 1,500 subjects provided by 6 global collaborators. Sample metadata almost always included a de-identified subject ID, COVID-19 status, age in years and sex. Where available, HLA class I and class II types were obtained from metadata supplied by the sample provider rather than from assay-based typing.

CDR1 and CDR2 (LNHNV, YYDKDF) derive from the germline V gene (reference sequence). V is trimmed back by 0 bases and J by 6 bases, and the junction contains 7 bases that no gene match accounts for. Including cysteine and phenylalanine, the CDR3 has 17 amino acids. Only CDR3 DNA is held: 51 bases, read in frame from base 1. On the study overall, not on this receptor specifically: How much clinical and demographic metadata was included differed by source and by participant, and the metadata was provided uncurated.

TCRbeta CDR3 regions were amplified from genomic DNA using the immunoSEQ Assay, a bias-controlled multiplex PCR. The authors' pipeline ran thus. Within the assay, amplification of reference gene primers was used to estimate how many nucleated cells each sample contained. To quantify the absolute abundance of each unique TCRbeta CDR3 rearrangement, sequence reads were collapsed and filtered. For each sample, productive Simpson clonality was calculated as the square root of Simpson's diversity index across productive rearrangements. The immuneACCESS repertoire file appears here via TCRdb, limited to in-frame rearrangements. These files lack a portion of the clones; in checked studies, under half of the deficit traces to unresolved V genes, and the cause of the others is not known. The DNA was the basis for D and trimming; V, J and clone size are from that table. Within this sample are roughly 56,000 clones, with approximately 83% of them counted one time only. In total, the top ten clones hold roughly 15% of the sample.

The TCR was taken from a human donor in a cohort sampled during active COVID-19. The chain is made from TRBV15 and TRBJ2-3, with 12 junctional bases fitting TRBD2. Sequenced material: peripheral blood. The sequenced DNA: TGTGCCACCAGCAGAGATCTAGCGGGAGGGCCTGGGGATACGCAGTATTTT. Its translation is CATSRDLAGGPGDTQYF.